Listed here are 24 T cell receptor beta chains from one sample, sequenced in a study of blood T cell repertoires in COVID-19. TCRdb's table, derived via immunoSEQ multiplex PCR, lists solely in-frame clones and lacks some. The sample includes about 110,000 clones, 80% to 90% of them seen just once. What was sequenced was peripheral blood. The receptors originated from a human donor in a cohort sampled during active COVID-19.

The CDR3 here is CASSPLRDMAQYF. The CDR3 DNA reads as TGTGCCAGTAGCCCTCTCCGGGACATGGCCCAGTACTTC. The V and J genes are TRBV19 and TRBJ2-5; TRBD1 is a possible D gene (6 bases). Germline CDR1 and CDR2: LNHDA and SQIVND (reference sequence). The V end lost 6 bases, the J end lost 9 bases, and 17 bases lay between the germline ends. There are 13 residues in the CDR3.

The V and J genes are TRBV6-1 and TRBJ1-3, with D maybe TRBD1 (5 bases). Per germline, CDR1 MNHNS and CDR2 SASEGT. The CDR3 loop spans 16 amino acids. Trimming removed 2 bases from V and 0 bases from J, with 11 bases in between. The CDR3 is CASSEWGRASGNTIYF. The CDR3 region has the DNA TGTGCCAGCAGTGAATGGGGCAGGGCCTCTGGAAACACCATATATTTT.

The chain carries TRBV28 and TRBJ1-2, with D perhaps matching TRBD1 (6 bases). Trimming pared 5 bases from V and 8 bases from J, leaving 12 bases between. The germline V gene encodes CDR1 MDHEN and CDR2 SYDVKM. CDR3 length equals 12 residues. CDR3 in amino acids: CASSVQGRGYTF. The CDR3 DNA follows: TGTGCCAGCAGTGTACAGGGACGGGGCTACACCTTC.

The chain is built from TRBV10-3 and TRBJ1-5; D is unclear. This CDR3 has 14 residues. Trimming took 3 bases from V and 7 from J, leaving 13 bases between them. The germline gives CDR1 ENHRY, CDR2 SYGVKD. In DNA form, the CDR3 reads TGTGCCATCAGTGACCTAAATATCCTACAGCCCCAGCATTTT. Translated, it gives CAISDLNILQPQHF.

This clone has just one count. This chain connects TRBV21-1 to TRBJ1-3. TRBV21-1 represents a pseudogene. The CDR3 spans 12 residues. The CDR3 nucleotides read TGTGCCAGCATATCCCGTGGAAACACCATATATTTT. Protein: CASISRGNTIYF.

This clone was detected only once. J is TRBJ2-5 and V is TRBV27; D not resolved. Trimming removed 5 bases at V and 1 base at J, with 8 bases between. CDR1 is MNHEY, CDR2 SMNVEV, per germline (reference sequence). This CDR3 region has 13 residues. The DNA of the CDR3 is TGTGCCAGCAGTCACCAACTCCAAGAGACCCAGTACTTC. This encodes CASSHQLQETQYF.

The chain is built from TRBV4-3 and TRBJ1-3; D remains unclear. The ends were cut back, 2 bases at V and 0 bases at J, with 8 bases in the middle. The CDR3 covers 15 residues. The germline V gene encodes CDR1 LGHNA and CDR2 YSLEER. CDR3 sequence reads: CASSQRTGSGNTIYF. Written as DNA, the CDR3 is TGCGCCAGCAGCCAACGGACTGGCTCTGGAAACACCATATATTTT.

In DNA form, the CDR3 reads TGTGCCAGCAGTCTGACAGGGGGTCTCTATCTGTTTTTT. It translates to CASSLTGGLYLFF. This chain connects TRBV12-3 or TRBV12-4 to TRBJ1-4; TRBD1 matches 9 bases. Losses at the gene ends were 5 bases for V and 14 bases for J; bases not matched to a gene: 9. This CDR3 region has 13 residues.

The chain uses TRBV19 and TRBJ1-1, with 8 bases matching TRBD1. Germline V gene lookup returns CDR1 LNHDA and CDR2 SQIVND (reference sequence). Trimming at V came to 3 bases and at J to 1 base, leaving 7 bases not matched to a gene. The CDR3 runs to 16 residues. In nucleotides, the CDR3 is TGTGCCAGTAGTATGGACAGGGATCGAAGGAACACTGAAGCTTTCTTT. Translation gives CASSMDRDRRNTEAFF.

This chain joins TRBV10-3 and TRBJ2-1, with 8 nucleotides matching TRBD2. Germline CDR1 ENHRY, CDR2 SYGVKD. With 3 bases clipped from V and 0 bases from J, the junction kept 4 bases outside the gene matches. The CDR3 is made up of 16 amino acids. The chain's CDR3 is CAISESGGSSYNEQFF. The CDR3 nucleotides are TGTGCCATCAGTGAAAGCGGGGGAAGCTCCTACAATGAGCAGTTCTTC.

The rearrangement links TRBV5-6 to TRBJ1-1; D not certain. The germline V gene has CDR1 SGHDT and CDR2 YYEEEE. With 0 bases removed from V and 0 bases from J, the gap between germline ends came to 9 bases. The CDR3 contains 15 residues. The DNA for the CDR3 is TGTGCCAGCAGCTTGGATTTTTCCATGAACACTGAAGCTTTCTTT. Translation: CASSLDFSMNTEAFF.

Concerning this clone: The sample carries other DNA sequences with the same CDR3. The chain couples TRBV6-5 to TRBJ1-5; no reliable D call. V gave up 0 bases and J gave up 0 bases, with 6 bases separating them. This CDR3 is 15 amino acids long. The germline V gene encodes CDR1 MNHEY and CDR2 SVGAGI. CDR3 nucleotides: TGTGCCAGCAGTTACTCCGGCGGTAGCAATCAGCCCCAGCATTTT. Translation: CASSYSGGSNQPQHF.

The rearrangement joins TRBV11-3 to TRBJ2-1; D possibly corresponds to TRBD1 (5 bases). Per the germline V gene, CDR1 is SGHNT and CDR2 is YENEEA. There are 13 residues in the CDR3. The V gene lost 3 bases and the J gene lost 6 bases, with 9 bases spanning the gap. In nucleotides, the CDR3 is TGTGCCAGCAGCTTGGGGCAGGCCAATGAGCAGTTCTTC. Its translation is CASSLGQANEQFF.

V is TRBV12-3 or TRBV12-4 and J is TRBJ1-5; D is unclear. The CDR3 sequence is 12 residues long. Trimming left V 2 bases short and J 7 bases short, with 6 bases between. CDR3 residues: CASSLPGQPQHF. Here the CDR3 DNA reads TGTGCCAGCAGTTTACCGGGGCAGCCCCAGCATTTT.

Concerning this clone itself: One end of the junction fails to match germline, which may point to a read error. The chain links TRBV15 to TRBJ2-5; unclear D gene. Germline lookup yields CDR1 LNHNV and CDR2 YYDKDF (reference sequence). The CDR3 totals 11 residues. CDR3 residues: CATSWQEAQYF. CDR3 in DNA: TGTGCCACCAGCTGGCAAGAGGCCCAGTACTTC.

This sequence joins TRBV28 and TRBJ2-1, with D tentatively TRBD1 (6 bases). The CDR3 length is 15 residues. V was trimmed by 3 bases and J by 9 bases, leaving 18 bases between them. In germline, CDR1 is MDHEN, CDR2 SYDVKM. CDR3 loop: CASSFQRTGMVEQFF. The CDR3, as DNA: TGTGCCAGCAGTTTTCAGAGAACAGGGATGGTTGAGCAGTTCTTC.

The gene calls are TRBV6-5 and TRBJ2-2; D may be TRBD2 (6 bases). V lost 8 bases to trimming and J lost 5 bases, with 15 bases between them. Germline V gives CDR1 MNHEY, CDR2 SVGAGI. This CDR3 comprises 14 residues. CDR3 in DNA: TGTGCCAGCCCCCCCGCCCGGGGGACCGGGGAGCTGTTTTTT. Amino acid sequence: CASPPARGTGELFF.

This chain connects TRBV11-3 to TRBJ2-3; 10 nucleotides agree with TRBD2. Trimming at V came to 3 bases and at J to 4 bases, leaving 10 bases not matched to a gene. CDR1 is SGHNT, CDR2 YENEEA, per germline. This CDR3 has 17 amino acids. Here the CDR3 DNA reads TGTGCCAGCAGCTTTGGGGGACCGGGACTAGCGCCAGATACGCAGTATTTT. Amino acid sequence: CASSFGGPGLAPDTQYF. The complete variable domain, with remaining parts taken from reference TRBV11-3 and TRBJ2-3, reads EAGVVQSPRYKIIEKKQPVAFWCNPISGHNTLYWYLQNLGQGPELLIRYENEEAVDDSQLPKDRFSAERLKGVDSTLKIQPAELGDSAVYLCASSFGGPGLAPDTQYFGPGTRLTVL.

The chain is built from TRBV4-3 and TRBJ1-2, with D unclear. This CDR3 has 15 residues. Germline loops: CDR1 LGHNA, CDR2 YSLEER. With 0 bases removed from V and 4 bases from J, the gap between germline ends came to 12 bases. CDR3 nucleotides: TGCGCCAGCAGCCAAGAGAGCGGTGTTGGCTATGGCTACACCTTC. As protein: CASSQESGVGYGYTF.

The V call is TRBV7-2, the J call TRBJ2-4, with a weak D call TRBD2 (6 bases). The CDR3 consists of 16 residues. With 4 bases removed from V and 0 bases from J, the gap between germline ends came to 13 bases. The germline gives CDR1 SGHTA, CDR2 FQGNSA. The CDR3 loop is CASSSSSDRAKNIQYF. CDR3 coding DNA: TGTGCCAGCAGCTCTTCTAGCGACAGAGCCAAAAACATTCAGTACTTC.

This sequence joins TRBV7-2 and TRBJ1-1, with TRBD1 as a possible D gene (5 bases). The V and J ends lost 5 bases and 3 bases respectively, with 16 bases between them. The CDR3 sequence is 15 residues long. Germline V CDR1 and CDR2: SGHTA, FQGNSA. The CDR3 loop reads CASSRGNGRDTEAFF. CDR3 DNA: TGTGCCAGCAGCCGGGGGAACGGGAGGGACACTGAAGCTTTCTTT.

The chain employs TRBV5-4 and TRBJ1-1; no clear D gene. The V gene lost 2 bases and the J gene lost 2 bases, with 10 bases spanning the gap. The CDR3 spans 14 residues. The germline CDR1 and CDR2 sequences are SGHNT and YYREEE (reference sequence). CDR3 in amino acids: CASSFGRTNTEAFF. The CDR3 nucleotides are TGTGCCAGCAGCTTCGGACGGACTAACACTGAAGCTTTCTTT. Full variable domain (outside the CDR3, taken from reference TRBV5-4 and TRBJ1-1): ETGVTQSPTHLIKTRGQQVTLRCSSQSGHNTVSWYQQALGQGPQFIFQYYREEENGRGNFPPRFSGLQFPNYSSELNVNALELDDSALYLCASSFGRTNTEAFFGQGTRLTVV.

This clone was picked up a small number of times. V is TRBV19 and J is TRBJ2-7; TRBD1 might be the D (6 bases). The CDR3 spans 14 residues. Trimming left V 3 bases short and J 1 base short, with 10 bases between. Germline loops: CDR1 LNHDA, CDR2 SQIVND (reference sequence). The CDR3 is CASSIGQGSYEQYF. The CDR3 DNA follows: TGTGCCAGTAGTATTGGGCAGGGGTCCTACGAGCAGTACTTC.

About this clone itself: One end of the junction fails to match germline, which may point to a read error. J is TRBJ1-1 and V is TRBV2; no definite D call. The CDR3 runs 12 residues. Germline values: CDR1 SNHLY, CDR2 FYNNEI. The CDR3 DNA reads TGTGCCGGCAGTGATAGAGCAGGTGTAGCTTTCTTT. It codes for CAGSDRAGVAFF.